This is a list of T cell receptor beta chains from one sample in a study of blood T cell repertoires in COVID-19. Some clones are missing from TCRdb's copy, which holds only in-frame ones; the method was immunoSEQ multiplex PCR. The sample lists a few hundred thousand clones; roughly 84% were seen once. Sequencing was performed on PBMCs or T cells enriched from blood (not recorded which). These receptors came from a woman aged 40 to 50 who had recovered from COVID-19. Each CDR3 is given with its conserved first and last residue.

v_call	j_call	cdr3_aa
TRBV10-3	TRBJ1-4	CAIRRDLTGGEKLFF
TRBV2	TRBJ1-2	CASSEAGRRDTF
TRBV12-3/TRBV12-4	TRBJ1-1	CASTLRQNIEAFF
TRBV27	TRBJ2-6	CASSPGTGFSGANVLTF
TRBV7-3	TRBJ2-7	CASSPDRADEQYF
TRBV24-1	TRBJ2-2	CATSDPGLAGGMELFF
TRBV2	TRBJ2-3	CASSGQAGEADTQYF
TRBV5-1	TRBJ1-1	CASSLRGPTEAFF
TRBV19	TRBJ2-2	CASSTVLTGELFF
TRBV15	TRBJ1-4	CATSSRATNEKLFF
TRBV28	TRBJ1-3	CASSSVLRGHGNTIYF
TRBV7-9	TRBJ1-2	CASTQRGGPPGYTF
TRBV7-9	TRBJ2-3	CASSSPWGPSTDTQYF
TRBV5-1	TRBJ2-2	CATAGRTNTGELFF
TRBV3-1/TRBV3-2	TRBJ2-1	CASSRLAGEQFF
TRBV15	TRBJ2-1	CATSPRAGDYNEQFF
TRBV29-1	TRBJ1-1	CSGHLLSDRGRVAFF
TRBV7-8	TRBJ2-1	CASSSRLAGGFDGSYNEQFF
TRBV28	TRBJ2-5	CASSPPAGGLGQETQYF
TRBV20-1	TRBJ1-3	CSAYTGNTIYF
TRBV21-1	TRBJ1-5	CASKKGSGWIHQPQHF
TRBV2	TRBJ2-6	CASSVMGGAGANVLTF
TRBV10-3	TRBJ2-2	CAIRGDREDTGELFF
TRBV27	TRBJ1-2	CASSFTGTDGYTF
TRBV19	TRBJ2-2	CASKGQGNTGELFF
TRBV3-1/TRBV3-2	TRBJ2-7	CASSPRTGGIEQYF
TRBV13	TRBJ1-2	CASSSTGTTYGYTF
TRBV7-6	TRBJ2-7	CASSASGTGNSEQYF
TRBV5-1	TRBJ1-1	CASSPGTVSGTEAFF
TRBV18	TRBJ2-1	CASSTRQGLSNNEQFF
TRBV28	TRBJ2-3	CASSSLAVLIMDTQYF
TRBV19	TRBJ1-2	CASSTTLGQRYGYTF
TRBV3-1/TRBV3-2	TRBJ2-2	CASSQKGSGRAIGTGELFF
TRBV2	TRBJ2-1	CASSFSGRGEQFF
TRBV5-1	TRBJ2-2	CASSPEPGTGELFF
TRBV5-1	TRBJ2-7	CASSPGLWTHEQYF
TRBV11-2	TRBJ2-7	CASSPLAGDSYEQYF
TRBV10-3	TRBJ1-2	CAIRTDIDDGYTF
TRBV7-9	TRBJ2-5	CASSPGQGAETQYF
TRBV6-2/TRBV6-3	TRBJ2-5	CASSYSGVVTAKETQYF
TRBV28	TRBJ1-1	CASSPLTGRTTLRRAEAFF
TRBV7-2	TRBJ2-3	CASSLKGVAVADTQYF
TRBV4-1	TRBJ1-4	CASSQGASNEKLFF
TRBV19	TRBJ1-4	CASSPLTGNHEKLFF
TRBV28	TRBJ2-3	CASRRQDTDTQYF
TRBV10-2	TRBJ1-5	CASSDTAGPQHF
TRBV4-1	TRBJ1-2	CASSQGPTANYGYTF
TRBV2	TRBJ1-1	CASSATRQGAEAFF
TRBV7-2	TRBJ2-1	CASSPSTLEQFF